A selection of T cell receptor beta chains follows, all from one sample in a study of CD8 T cells in Susac syndrome. TCRdb redid the calling of the immunoSEQ multiplex PCR reads with MiXCR, one entry per CDR3 protein. The repertoire holds roughly 200,000 distinct CDR3 sequences, with roughly 90% as singletons. Sequencing was carried out using CD4+ T cells from PBMCs. The receptor source for this set is a human donor with Susac syndrome. Both conserved end residues are part of each CDR3. D genes are given only for firm matches. A clone size is listed for some rows: how often the clone was seen (once, few, many), or a class if it is expanded.

v_call: TRBV3-1; j_call: TRBJ2-7; d_call: NA; clone_size: NA; cdr3_nt: TGTGCCAGCAGCTCCCTTTATGGGCACGAGCAGTACTTC; cdr3_aa: CASSSLYGHEQYF
v_call: TRBV11-1; j_call: TRBJ1-2; d_call: NA; clone_size: NA; cdr3_nt: TGTGCCAGCAGCCCACGACGGGGAACCTATGGCTACACCTTC; cdr3_aa: CASSPRRGTYGYTF
v_call: TRBV2; j_call: TRBJ1-6; d_call: NA; clone_size: NA; cdr3_nt: TGTGCCAACAAAGGGGGTTGGAATTCACCCCTCCACTTT; cdr3_aa: CANKGGWNSPLHF
v_call: TRBV11-2; j_call: TRBJ2-7; d_call: TRBD2; clone_size: few; cdr3_nt: TGTGCCAGCAGCTGGAGGACTAGCGGGAGTTCGGCCGAGCAGTACTTC; cdr3_aa: CASSWRTSGSSAEQYF
v_call: TRBV10-3; j_call: TRBJ2-3; d_call: TRBD2; clone_size: NA; cdr3_nt: TGTGCCATCAGTGGGTCAGCGGGAGGCACAGATACGCAGTATTTT; cdr3_aa: CAISGSAGGTDTQYF
v_call: TRBV20-1; j_call: TRBJ2-2; d_call: NA; clone_size: NA; cdr3_nt: TGCAGTGCTCAGCGTCCCCCTACCGGGGAGCTGTTTTTT; cdr3_aa: CSAQRPPTGELFF
v_call: TRBV7-9; j_call: TRBJ2-1; d_call: TRBD2; clone_size: NA; cdr3_nt: TGTGCCAGCAGCGTTACTAGCGGAGGCTTCAATGAGCAGTTCTTC; cdr3_aa: CASSVTSGGFNEQFF
v_call: TRBV28; j_call: TRBJ2-7; d_call: NA; clone_size: NA; cdr3_nt: TGTGCCAGCAGTTCTCCACAAGCGAGAGAGCAGTACTTC; cdr3_aa: CASSSPQAREQYF
v_call: TRBV6-5; j_call: TRBJ1-1; d_call: NA; clone_size: NA; cdr3_nt: TGTGCCAGCAGTTACGGTCGGGGGCGGTTTGCTTTCTTT; cdr3_aa: CASSYGRGRFAFF
v_call: TRBV20-1; j_call: TRBJ2-1; d_call: NA; clone_size: NA; cdr3_nt: TGCAGTGCTAGAGATTTAGGAAAACTCTCCTACAATGAGCAGTTCTTC; cdr3_aa: CSARDLGKLSYNEQFF
v_call: TRBV5-1; j_call: TRBJ2-3; d_call: TRBD2; clone_size: NA; cdr3_nt: TGCGCCAGCAGCTTGACTAGCGGGGCCTCAGATACGCAGTATTTT; cdr3_aa: CASSLTSGASDTQYF
v_call: TRBV2; j_call: TRBJ2-2; d_call: NA; clone_size: few; cdr3_nt: TGTGCCAGCAGCCAGGGGTCCGGGGAGCTGTTTTTT; cdr3_aa: CASSQGSGELFF
v_call: TRBV27; j_call: TRBJ2-3; d_call: NA; clone_size: NA; cdr3_nt: TGTGCCAGCAGTTTAAGAGAGGCAGATACGCAGTATTTT; cdr3_aa: CASSLREADTQYF
v_call: TRBV5-4; j_call: TRBJ1-2; d_call: TRBD1; clone_size: NA; cdr3_nt: TGTGCCAGCAGCTTAGGGACAGGGGACGTCTATGGCTACACCTTC; cdr3_aa: CASSLGTGDVYGYTF
v_call: TRBV5-1; j_call: TRBJ2-7; d_call: TRBD2; clone_size: NA; cdr3_nt: TGCGCCAGCAGCTGGAAAGGCGGGGGGGCCGCTTACGAGCAGTACTTC; cdr3_aa: CASSWKGGGAAYEQYF
v_call: TRBV6-5; j_call: TRBJ2-4; d_call: TRBD1; clone_size: once; cdr3_nt: TGTGCCAGCAGACCGGGACAGGGCGGGAAAAACATTCAGTACTTC; cdr3_aa: CASRPGQGGKNIQYF
v_call: TRBV6-6; j_call: TRBJ1-1; d_call: NA; clone_size: NA; cdr3_nt: TGTGCCAGCAGTTGGTCATATGAAGCTTTCTTT; cdr3_aa: CASSWSYEAFF
v_call: TRBV5-4; j_call: TRBJ1-2; d_call: NA; clone_size: once; cdr3_nt: TGTGCCAGCAGCTTGGATCGGGGGGCGTGGGGCTACACCTTC; cdr3_aa: CASSLDRGAWGYTF
v_call: TRBV2; j_call: TRBJ2-7; d_call: NA; clone_size: NA; cdr3_nt: TGTGCCAGCAGTCGCATTCGTCGCGTAGGAGGGCAGTACTTC; cdr3_aa: CASSRIRRVGGQYF
v_call: TRBV6-5; j_call: TRBJ2-1; d_call: NA; clone_size: NA; cdr3_nt: TGTGCCAGCAGTTACGAGGGGGGACAGCAGTTCTTC; cdr3_aa: CASSYEGGQQFF
v_call: TRBV10-3; j_call: TRBJ2-1; d_call: NA; clone_size: NA; cdr3_nt: TGTGCCATCAGTGAGTCGTCAAATGAGCAGTTCTTC; cdr3_aa: CAISESSNEQFF
v_call: TRBV18; j_call: TRBJ1-1; d_call: NA; clone_size: NA; cdr3_nt: TGTGCCAGCTCACCACCTTCCCGGGCAAACACTGAAGCTTTCTTT; cdr3_aa: CASSPPSRANTEAFF
v_call: TRBV5-1; j_call: TRBJ2-1; d_call: NA; clone_size: NA; cdr3_nt: TGCGCCAGCAGCTTGATCACAGACTACAATGAGCAGTTCTTC; cdr3_aa: CASSLITDYNEQFF
v_call: TRBV12-3/TRBV12-4; j_call: TRBJ1-1; d_call: NA; clone_size: NA; cdr3_nt: TGTGCCAGCAGTTTAGTACAGGAGAACACTGAAGCTTTCTTT; cdr3_aa: CASSLVQENTEAFF
v_call: TRBV5-1; j_call: TRBJ2-2; d_call: NA; clone_size: NA; cdr3_nt: TGCGCCAGCAGGATGGCAGCGGGGAACACCGGGGAGCTGTTTTTT; cdr3_aa: CASRMAAGNTGELFF
v_call: TRBV7-9; j_call: TRBJ2-2; d_call: NA; clone_size: NA; cdr3_nt: TGTGCCAGCAGCTTGAGGGCGAACACCGGGGAGCTGTTTTTT; cdr3_aa: CASSLRANTGELFF
v_call: TRBV24-1; j_call: TRBJ1-6; d_call: NA; clone_size: NA; cdr3_nt: TGTGCCACCACCGCGGGCAGTCAGAATTCACCCCTCCACTTT; cdr3_aa: CATTAGSQNSPLHF
v_call: TRBV28; j_call: TRBJ2-3; d_call: NA; clone_size: NA; cdr3_nt: TGTGCCAGCAGTTTACCGGCAGGGTTGGAAAGTACGACCCGCACAGATACGCAGTATTTT; cdr3_aa: CASSLPAGLESTTRTDTQYF
v_call: TRBV19; j_call: TRBJ1-2; d_call: TRBD1; clone_size: NA; cdr3_nt: TGTGCCAGTAGTATTCCCGGGACAGGGCGGCCCTATGGCTACACCTTC; cdr3_aa: CASSIPGTGRPYGYTF
v_call: TRBV7-3; j_call: TRBJ2-5; d_call: NA; clone_size: NA; cdr3_nt: TGTGCCAGCAGCTTATTCGGCCAAGAGACCCAGTACTTC; cdr3_aa: CASSLFGQETQYF
v_call: TRBV5-1; j_call: TRBJ1-1; d_call: NA; clone_size: NA; cdr3_nt: TGCGCCAGCAGAAGGGAGGGGCCTGAAGCTTTCTTT; cdr3_aa: CASRREGPEAFF
v_call: TRBV5-4; j_call: TRBJ2-7; d_call: NA; clone_size: NA; cdr3_nt: TGTGCCAGCAGCACAGATTTATTCTCCTACGAGCAGTACTTC; cdr3_aa: CASSTDLFSYEQYF
v_call: TRBV18; j_call: TRBJ1-5; d_call: NA; clone_size: NA; cdr3_nt: TGTGCCAGCTCTGGGGGCAGGGTCAGCAATCAGCCCCAGCATTTT; cdr3_aa: CASSGGRVSNQPQHF
v_call: TRBV30; j_call: TRBJ2-5; d_call: TRBD2; clone_size: NA; cdr3_nt: TGTGCCTGGAGGAGGACTAGCGGGGGATCTCAAGAGACCCAGTACTTC; cdr3_aa: CAWRRTSGGSQETQYF
v_call: TRBV5-1; j_call: TRBJ2-4; d_call: TRBD1; clone_size: NA; cdr3_nt: TGCGCCAGCAGCTTTGACAGGGGGACCGGGACGAAAAACATTCAGTACTTC; cdr3_aa: CASSFDRGTGTKNIQYF
v_call: TRBV5-1; j_call: TRBJ2-5; d_call: NA; clone_size: NA; cdr3_nt: TGCGCCAGCAGCAGATTAGCAGGACAAGAGACCCAGTACTTC; cdr3_aa: CASSRLAGQETQYF
v_call: TRBV6-5; j_call: TRBJ1-2; d_call: TRBD1; clone_size: NA; cdr3_nt: TGTGCCAGCAGTTATGAGGGGGCGCGAGGCTACACCTTC; cdr3_aa: CASSYEGARGYTF
v_call: TRBV2; j_call: TRBJ1-5; d_call: NA; clone_size: NA; cdr3_nt: TGTGCCAGCAGTATGGACGGTAACAATCAGCCCCAGCATTTT; cdr3_aa: CASSMDGNNQPQHF
v_call: TRBV2; j_call: TRBJ2-5; d_call: NA; clone_size: once; cdr3_nt: TGTGCCAGCGGGATACGTCAAGAGACCCAGTACTTC; cdr3_aa: CASGIRQETQYF
v_call: TRBV12-3/TRBV12-4; j_call: TRBJ1-5; d_call: TRBD1; clone_size: NA; cdr3_nt: TGTGCCAGCAGTACCCAGGGGGTTCAGCCCCAGCATTTT; cdr3_aa: CASSTQGVQPQHF
v_call: TRBV20-1; j_call: TRBJ2-5; d_call: NA; clone_size: NA; cdr3_nt: TGCAGTGCTAGACGCCGGGGGCAAGAGACCCAGTACTTC; cdr3_aa: CSARRRGQETQYF
v_call: TRBV3-1; j_call: TRBJ2-5; d_call: NA; clone_size: NA; cdr3_nt: TGTGCCAGCAGCCAAGGGACGGGAAGGGGGACCCAGTACTTC; cdr3_aa: CASSQGTGRGTQYF
v_call: TRBV6-5; j_call: TRBJ1-5; d_call: NA; clone_size: once; cdr3_nt: TGTGCCAGCAGTTACCTACCAGGGGACAATCAGCCCCAGCATTTT; cdr3_aa: CASSYLPGDNQPQHF
v_call: TRBV7-3; j_call: TRBJ2-3; d_call: TRBD1; clone_size: NA; cdr3_nt: TGTGCCAGCAGCCCGACAGGGACAAGCACAGATACGCAGTATTTT; cdr3_aa: CASSPTGTSTDTQYF
v_call: TRBV25-1; j_call: TRBJ1-4; d_call: NA; clone_size: NA; cdr3_nt: TGTGCCAGCAGTGAAGTTTCGTCAATTAATGAAAAACTGTTTTTT; cdr3_aa: CASSEVSSINEKLFF
v_call: TRBV27; j_call: TRBJ2-5; d_call: TRBD2; clone_size: NA; cdr3_nt: TGTGCCAGCGCGGGACTAGCGGCAAACCAAGAGACCCAGTACTTC; cdr3_aa: CASAGLAANQETQYF
v_call: TRBV3-1; j_call: TRBJ2-4; d_call: NA; clone_size: NA; cdr3_nt: TGTGCCAGCAGCCACGGTTCCCAGGGTGGAAACATTCAGTACTTC; cdr3_aa: CASSHGSQGGNIQYF
v_call: TRBV7-2; j_call: TRBJ2-5; d_call: TRBD2; clone_size: NA; cdr3_nt: TGTGCCAGCAGCCGGACTAGCGGGGAGACCCAGTACTTC; cdr3_aa: CASSRTSGETQYF
v_call: TRBV6-5; j_call: TRBJ2-1; d_call: TRBD2; clone_size: NA; cdr3_nt: TGTGCCAGCAGAAGCGGGAGCTCCTACAATGAGCAGTTCTTC; cdr3_aa: CASRSGSSYNEQFF
v_call: TRBV6-1; j_call: TRBJ2-6; d_call: NA; clone_size: NA; cdr3_nt: TGTGCCAGCAGTGAACCACACTCTGGGGCCAACGTCCTGACTTTC; cdr3_aa: CASSEPHSGANVLTF
v_call: TRBV20-1; j_call: TRBJ1-2; d_call: TRBD1; clone_size: NA; cdr3_nt: TGCAGTGCTAGAGATCCGGTCAGGGGGACCTATGGCTACACCTTC; cdr3_aa: CSARDPVRGTYGYTF
v_call: TRBV5-1; j_call: TRBJ2-5; d_call: NA; clone_size: once; cdr3_nt: TGCGCCAGCAGCAGGACGACTCAAGAAGAGACCCAGTACTTC; cdr3_aa: CASSRTTQEETQYF
v_call: TRBV30; j_call: TRBJ1-2; d_call: NA; clone_size: NA; cdr3_nt: TGTGCCTGGAGTATGCGGGGCTACACCTTC; cdr3_aa: CAWSMRGYTF
v_call: TRBV19; j_call: TRBJ2-5; d_call: NA; clone_size: NA; cdr3_nt: TGTGCCTTCTCCAGTACACAGGGGAGGGAGACCCAGTACTTC; cdr3_aa: CAFSSTQGRETQYF
v_call: TRBV12-5; j_call: TRBJ2-1; d_call: NA; clone_size: once; cdr3_nt: TGTGCTAGTGGCCTCTGGGCGGTCACCTACAATGAGCAGTTCTTC; cdr3_aa: CASGLWAVTYNEQFF